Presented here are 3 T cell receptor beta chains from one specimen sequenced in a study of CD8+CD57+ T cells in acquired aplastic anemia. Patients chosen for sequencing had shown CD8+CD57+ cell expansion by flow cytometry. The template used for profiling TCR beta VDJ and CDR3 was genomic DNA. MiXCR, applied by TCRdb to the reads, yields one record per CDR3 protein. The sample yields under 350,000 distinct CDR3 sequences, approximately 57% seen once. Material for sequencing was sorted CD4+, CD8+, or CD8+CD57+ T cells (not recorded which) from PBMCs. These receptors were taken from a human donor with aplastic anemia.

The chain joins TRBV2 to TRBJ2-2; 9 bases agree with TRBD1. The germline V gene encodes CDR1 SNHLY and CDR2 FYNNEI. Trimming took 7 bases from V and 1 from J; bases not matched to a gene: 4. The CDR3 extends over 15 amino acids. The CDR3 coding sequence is TGTGCCAGCACACCGGGACAGGGGAACACCGGGGAGCTGTTTTTT. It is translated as CASTPGQGNTGELFF. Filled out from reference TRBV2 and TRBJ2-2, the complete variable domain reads EPEVTQTPSHQVTQMGQEVILRCVPISNHLYFYWYRQILGQKVEFLVSFYNNEISEKSEIFDDQFSVERPDGSNFTLKIRSTKLEDSAMYFCASTPGQGNTGELFFGEGSRLTVL.

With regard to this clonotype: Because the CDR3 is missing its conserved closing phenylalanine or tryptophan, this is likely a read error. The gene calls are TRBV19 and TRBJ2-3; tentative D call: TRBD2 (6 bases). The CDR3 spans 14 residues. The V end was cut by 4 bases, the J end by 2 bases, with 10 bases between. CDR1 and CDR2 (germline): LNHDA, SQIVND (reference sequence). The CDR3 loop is CASSTGTHTDTQYY. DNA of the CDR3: TGTGCCAGTAGTACCGGGACTCACACAGATACGCAGTATTAT.

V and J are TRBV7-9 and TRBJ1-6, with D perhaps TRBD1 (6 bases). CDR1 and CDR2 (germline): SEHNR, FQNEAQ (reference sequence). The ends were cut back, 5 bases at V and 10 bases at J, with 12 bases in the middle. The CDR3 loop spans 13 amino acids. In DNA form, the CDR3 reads TGTGCCAGCAGCCTGGGAGGGGGATCACCCCTCCACTTT. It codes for CASSLGGGSPLHF.